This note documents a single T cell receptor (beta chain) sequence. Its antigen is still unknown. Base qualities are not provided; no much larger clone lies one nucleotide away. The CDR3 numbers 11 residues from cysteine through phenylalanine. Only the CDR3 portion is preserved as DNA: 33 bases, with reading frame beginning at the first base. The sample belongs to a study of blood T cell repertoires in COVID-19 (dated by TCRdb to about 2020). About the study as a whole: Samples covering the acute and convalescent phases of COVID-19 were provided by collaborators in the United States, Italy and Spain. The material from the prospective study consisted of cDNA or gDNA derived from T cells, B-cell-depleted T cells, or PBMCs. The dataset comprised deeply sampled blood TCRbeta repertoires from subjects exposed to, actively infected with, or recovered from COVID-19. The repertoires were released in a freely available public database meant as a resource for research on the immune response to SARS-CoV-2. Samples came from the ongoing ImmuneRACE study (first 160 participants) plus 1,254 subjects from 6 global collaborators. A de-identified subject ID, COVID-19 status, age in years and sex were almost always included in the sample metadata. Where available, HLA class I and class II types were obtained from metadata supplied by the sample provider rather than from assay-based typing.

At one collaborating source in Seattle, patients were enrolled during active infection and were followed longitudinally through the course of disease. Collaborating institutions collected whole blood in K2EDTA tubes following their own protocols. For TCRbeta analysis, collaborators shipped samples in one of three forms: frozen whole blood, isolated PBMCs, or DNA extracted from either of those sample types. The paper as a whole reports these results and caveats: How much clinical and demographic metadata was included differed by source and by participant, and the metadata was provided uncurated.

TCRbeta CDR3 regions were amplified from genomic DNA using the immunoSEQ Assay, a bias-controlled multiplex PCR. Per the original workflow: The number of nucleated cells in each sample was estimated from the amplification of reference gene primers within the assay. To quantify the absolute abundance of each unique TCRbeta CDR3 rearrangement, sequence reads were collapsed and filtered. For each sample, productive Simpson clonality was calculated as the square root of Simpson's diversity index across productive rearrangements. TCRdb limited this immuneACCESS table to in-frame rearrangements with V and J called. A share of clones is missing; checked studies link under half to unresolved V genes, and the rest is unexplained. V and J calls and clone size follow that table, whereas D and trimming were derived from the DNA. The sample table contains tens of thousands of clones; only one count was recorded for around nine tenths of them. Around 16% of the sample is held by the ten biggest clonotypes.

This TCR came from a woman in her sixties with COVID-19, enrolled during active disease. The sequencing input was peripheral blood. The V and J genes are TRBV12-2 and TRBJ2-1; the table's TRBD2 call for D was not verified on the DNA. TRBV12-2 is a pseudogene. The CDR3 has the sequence CASRFAGVLFF. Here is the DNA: TGTGCAAGTCGATTTGCGGGGGTTCTGTTCTTC.